This TCR beta chain was found in a study of cytomegalovirus exposure and HLA in healthy donors. This clone was found a few times. Its target is not known. Profiling relied on immunoSEQ multiplex PCR, and the TCRdb table lists in-frame clones only, not all of them. Here the sample spans some 45,000 clones, more than 85% being singletons. Germline V gene sequence: CDR1 MNHEY, CDR2 SMNVEV (reference sequence). The CDR3 loop spans 15 amino acids. The trim removed 3 bases at V and 2 bases at J, leaving 4 bases unmatched. Study-wide results and limits: A list of more than 150 TCR beta chains associated with cytomegalovirus was given. Both high specificity and high sensitivity reportedly marked the classifier's diagnosis of cytomegalovirus status.

The sample comprised PBMCs. This TCR was sampled from a man younger than 30 in good health and CMV-seronegative. The chain combines TRBV27 with TRBJ1-5; 7 positions agree with TRBD1. This CDR3 is CASSFQGVGNQPQHF. The CDR3 nucleotides are TGTGCCAGCAGTTTTCAGGGGGTAGGCAATCAGCCCCAGCATTTT.